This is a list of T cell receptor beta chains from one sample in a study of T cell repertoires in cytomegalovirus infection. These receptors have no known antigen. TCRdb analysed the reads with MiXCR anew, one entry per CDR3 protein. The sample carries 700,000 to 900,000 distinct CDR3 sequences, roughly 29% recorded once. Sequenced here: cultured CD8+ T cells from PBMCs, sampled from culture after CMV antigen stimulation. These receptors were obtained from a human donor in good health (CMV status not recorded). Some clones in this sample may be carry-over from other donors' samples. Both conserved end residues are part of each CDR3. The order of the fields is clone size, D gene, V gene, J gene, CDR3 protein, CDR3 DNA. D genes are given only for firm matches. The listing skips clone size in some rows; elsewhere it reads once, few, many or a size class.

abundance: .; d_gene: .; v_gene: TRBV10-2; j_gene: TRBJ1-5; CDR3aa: CASSEWDQPQHF; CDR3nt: TGCGCCAGCAGTGAGTGGGATCAGCCCCAGCATTTT
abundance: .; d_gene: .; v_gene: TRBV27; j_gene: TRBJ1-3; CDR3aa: CASSLDGFPGNTIYF; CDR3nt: TGTGCCAGCAGTTTAGATGGGTTCCCGGGAAACACCATATATTTT
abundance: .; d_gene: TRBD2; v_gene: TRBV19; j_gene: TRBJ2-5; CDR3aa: CASSIDVGPSGGKETQYF; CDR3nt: TGTGCCAGTAGTATAGATGTCGGCCCTAGCGGGGGGAAAGAGACCCAGTACTTC
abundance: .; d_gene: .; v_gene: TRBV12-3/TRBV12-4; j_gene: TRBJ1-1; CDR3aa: CASNGRNTEAFF; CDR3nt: TGTGCCAGCAATGGGAGGAACACTGAAGCTTTCTTT
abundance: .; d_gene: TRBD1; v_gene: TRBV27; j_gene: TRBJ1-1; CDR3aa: CASSWDRGRTEAFF; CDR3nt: TGTGCCAGCAGCTGGGACAGGGGGCGCACTGAAGCTTTCTTT
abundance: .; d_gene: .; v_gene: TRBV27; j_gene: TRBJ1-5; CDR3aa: CASSGMSNQPQHF; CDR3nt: TGTGCCAGCAGTGGTATGAGCAATCAGCCCCAGCATTTT
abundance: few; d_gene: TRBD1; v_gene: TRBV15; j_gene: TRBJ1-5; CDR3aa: CATRQDRGVGQPQHF; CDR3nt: TGTGCCACCAGACAAGACAGGGGGGTCGGGCAGCCCCAGCATTTT
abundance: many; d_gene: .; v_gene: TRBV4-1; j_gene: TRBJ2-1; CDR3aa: CASSQERNEQFF; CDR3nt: TGCGCCAGCAGCCAAGAAAGGAATGAGCAGTTCTTC
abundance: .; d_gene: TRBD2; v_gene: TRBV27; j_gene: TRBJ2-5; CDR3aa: CATQSGVLQETQYF; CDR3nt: TGTGCCACTCAAAGCGGGGTACTCCAAGAGACCCAGTACTTC
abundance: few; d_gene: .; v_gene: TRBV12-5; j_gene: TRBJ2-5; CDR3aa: CASSVGTNQETQYF; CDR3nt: TGTGCTAGCTCGGTCGGGACAAACCAAGAGACCCAGTACTTC
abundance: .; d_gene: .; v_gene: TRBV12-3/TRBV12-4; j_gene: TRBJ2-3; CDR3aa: CASTPVYTDTQYF; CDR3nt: TGTGCCAGCACCCCGGTCTACACAGATACGCAGTATTTT
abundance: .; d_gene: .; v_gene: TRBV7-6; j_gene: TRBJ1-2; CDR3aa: CASSLRQSANYGYTF; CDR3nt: TGTGCCAGCAGCTTACGACAGTCAGCTAACTATGGCTACACCTTC
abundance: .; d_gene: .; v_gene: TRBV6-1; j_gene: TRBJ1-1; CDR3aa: CASRQSGSLEAFF; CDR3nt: TGTGCCAGCCGACAGTCTGGTAGTCTTGAAGCTTTCTTT
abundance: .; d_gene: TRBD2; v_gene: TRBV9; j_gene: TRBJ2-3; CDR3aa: CASSGPTSGWDPSTDTQYF; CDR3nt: TGTGCCAGCAGCGGACCGACTAGCGGATGGGACCCTAGCACAGATACGCAGTATTTT
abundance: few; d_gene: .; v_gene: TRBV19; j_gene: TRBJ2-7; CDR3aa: CASSHTAGYEQYF; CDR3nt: TGTGCCAGTAGTCACACGGCTGGCTACGAGCAGTACTTC
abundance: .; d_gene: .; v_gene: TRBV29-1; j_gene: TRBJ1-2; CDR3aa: CSAGGGGANYGYTF; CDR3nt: TGCAGCGCCGGGGGGGGGGGCGCTAACTATGGCTACACCTTC
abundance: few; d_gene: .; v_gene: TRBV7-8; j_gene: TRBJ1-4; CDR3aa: CASSSIGISNEKLFF; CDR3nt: TGTGCCAGCAGCTCAATAGGGATATCTAATGAAAAACTGTTTTTT
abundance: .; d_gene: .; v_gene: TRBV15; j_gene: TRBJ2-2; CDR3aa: CATSRGGMTGELFF; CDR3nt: TGTGCCACCAGCAGAGGAGGGATGACCGGGGAGCTGTTTTTT
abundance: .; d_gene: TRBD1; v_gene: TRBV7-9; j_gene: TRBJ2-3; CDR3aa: CASSCRDRESTDTQYF; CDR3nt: TGTGCCAGCAGCTGCCGGGACAGGGAGAGCACAGATACGCAGTATTTT
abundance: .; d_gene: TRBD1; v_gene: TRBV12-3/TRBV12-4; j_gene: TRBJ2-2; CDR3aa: CASSAPGQSANTGELFF; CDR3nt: TGTGCCAGCAGTGCACCGGGACAGTCCGCGAACACCGGGGAGCTGTTTTTT
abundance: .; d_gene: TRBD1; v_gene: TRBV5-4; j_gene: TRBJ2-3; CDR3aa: CASRFGQGPDTQYF; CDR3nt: TGTGCCAGCAGGTTTGGACAGGGTCCAGATACGCAGTATTTT
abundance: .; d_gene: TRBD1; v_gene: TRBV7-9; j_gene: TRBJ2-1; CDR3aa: CASRPPTGGGYNEQFF; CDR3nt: TGTGCCAGCAGGCCTCCGACAGGGGGAGGCTACAATGAGCAGTTCTTC
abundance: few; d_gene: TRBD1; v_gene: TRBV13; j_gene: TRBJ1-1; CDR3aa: CASSRGQLGNTEAFF; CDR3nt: TGTGCCAGCAGCCGGGGACAGTTGGGGAACACTGAAGCTTTCTTT
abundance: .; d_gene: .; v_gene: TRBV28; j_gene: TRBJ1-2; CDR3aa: CASRSSRGPTNYGYTF; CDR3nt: TGTGCCAGCAGATCATCTCGGGGCCCAACTAACTATGGCTACACCTTC
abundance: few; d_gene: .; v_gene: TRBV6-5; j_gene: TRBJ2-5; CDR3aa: CASQGTQETQYF; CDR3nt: TGTGCCAGCCAGGGGACTCAAGAGACCCAGTACTTC
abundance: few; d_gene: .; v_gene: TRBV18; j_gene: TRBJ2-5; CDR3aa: CASSPPQMSQETQYF; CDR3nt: TGTGCCAGCTCACCACCGCAGATGTCCCAAGAGACCCAGTACTTT
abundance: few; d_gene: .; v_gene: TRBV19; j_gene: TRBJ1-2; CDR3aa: CASTEGLYGYTF; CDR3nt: TGTGCCAGTACCGAAGGACTTTATGGCTACACCTTC
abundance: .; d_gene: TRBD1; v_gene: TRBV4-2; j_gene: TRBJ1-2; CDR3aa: CASSQEQTGAKQNGYTF; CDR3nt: TGTGCCAGCAGCCAAGAGCAAACAGGGGCCAAACAAAATGGCTACACCTTC
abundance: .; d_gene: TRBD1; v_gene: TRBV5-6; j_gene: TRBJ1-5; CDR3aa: CASSNRDSGLQSNQPQHF; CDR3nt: TGTGCCAGCAGTAACCGGGACAGTGGGCTGCAGAGCAATCAGCCCCAGCATTTT
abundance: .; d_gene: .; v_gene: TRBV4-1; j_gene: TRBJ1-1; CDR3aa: CASSQAPDGMNTEAFF; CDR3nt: TGCGCCAGCAGCCAGGCACCGGACGGTATGAACACTGAAGCTTTCTTT
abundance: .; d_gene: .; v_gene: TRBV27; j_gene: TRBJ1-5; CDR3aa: CASSLFGDNQTQHF; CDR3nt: TGTGCCAGCAGTTTATTCGGAGACAATCAGACCCAGCATTTT
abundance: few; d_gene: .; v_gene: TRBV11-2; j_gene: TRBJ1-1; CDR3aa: CASSPWSRVHPLSMNTEAFF; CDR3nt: TGTGCCAGCAGCCCGTGGAGCAGGGTTCATCCATTAAGCATGAACACTGAAGCTTTCTTT
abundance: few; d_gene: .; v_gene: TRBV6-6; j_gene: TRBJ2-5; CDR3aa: CASSYSYRRRAGETQYF; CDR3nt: TGTGCCAGCAGTTACTCTTACCGTAGGCGGGCCGGAGAGACCCAGTACTTC
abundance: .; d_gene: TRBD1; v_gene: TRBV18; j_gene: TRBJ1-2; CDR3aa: CANSPSTGGANYGYTF; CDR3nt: TGTGCCAACTCACCCTCCACAGGGGGCGCTAACTATGGCTACACCTTC
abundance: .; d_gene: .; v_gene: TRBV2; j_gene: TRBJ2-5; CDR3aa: CASIGDRETQYF; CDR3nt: TGTGCCAGCATAGGGGATCGTGAGACCCAGTACTTC
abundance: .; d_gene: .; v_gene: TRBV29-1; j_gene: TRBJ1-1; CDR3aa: CSVLTLNTEAFF; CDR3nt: TGCAGCGTTCTGACATTGAACACTGAAGCTTTCTTT
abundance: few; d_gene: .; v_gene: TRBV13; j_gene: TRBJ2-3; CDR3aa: CASSLGRGGPTDTQYF; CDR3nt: TGTGCCAGCAGCTTAGGCAGAGGGGGACCTACAGATACGCAGTATTTT
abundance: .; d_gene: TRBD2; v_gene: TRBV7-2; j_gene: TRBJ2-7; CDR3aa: CASSPGVAGPPGEQYF; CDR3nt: TGTGCCAGCAGTCCCGGGGTAGCGGGCCCCCCGGGCGAGCAGTACTTC
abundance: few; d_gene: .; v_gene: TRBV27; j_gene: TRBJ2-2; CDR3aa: CASSKNIQSDTGELFF; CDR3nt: TGTGCCAGCTCGAAGAATATCCAATCGGACACCGGGGAGCTGTTTTTT
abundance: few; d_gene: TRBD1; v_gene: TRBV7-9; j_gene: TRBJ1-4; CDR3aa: CASSPGGATNEKLFF; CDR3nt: TGTGCCAGCAGCCCAGGGGGGGCAACTAATGAAAAACTGTTTTTT
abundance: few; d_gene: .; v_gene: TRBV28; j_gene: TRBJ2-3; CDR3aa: CASGTQTGTPYTDTQYF; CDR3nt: TGTGCCAGCGGAACCCAGACCGGGACACCATACACAGATACGCAGTATTTT
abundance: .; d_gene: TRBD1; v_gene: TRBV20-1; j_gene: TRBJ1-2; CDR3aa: CSARDREEVGYTF; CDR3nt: TGCAGTGCTCGCGACAGGGAAGAGGTTGGCTACACCTTC
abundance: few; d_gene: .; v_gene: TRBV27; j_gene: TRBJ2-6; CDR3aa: CASSFSGAEPSGANVLTF; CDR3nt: TGTGCCAGCAGTTTTTCTGGGGCCGAACCGTCTGGGGCCAACGTCCTGACTTTC
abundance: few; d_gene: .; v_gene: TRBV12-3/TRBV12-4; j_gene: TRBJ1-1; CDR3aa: CASSLTVLGTEAFF; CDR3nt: TGTGCCAGCAGTTTAACCGTCTTGGGGACTGAAGCTTTCTTT
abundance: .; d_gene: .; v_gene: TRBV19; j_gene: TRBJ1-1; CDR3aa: CASTMGRNTEAFF; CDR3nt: TGTGCCAGTACCATGGGTCGGAACACTGAAGCTTTCTTT
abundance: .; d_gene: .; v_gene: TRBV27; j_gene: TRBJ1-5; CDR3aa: CASSNRRRDKDNQPQHF; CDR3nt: TGTGCCAGCAGTAACAGAAGACGGGACAAAGACAATCAGCCCCAGCATTTT
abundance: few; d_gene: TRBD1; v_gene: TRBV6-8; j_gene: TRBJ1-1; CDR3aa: CASSYAGQDGTEAFF; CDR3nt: TGTGCCAGCAGTTACGCGGGACAGGACGGCACTGAAGCTTTCTTT
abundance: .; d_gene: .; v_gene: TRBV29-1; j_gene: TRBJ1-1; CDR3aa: CSGRGGGTEAFF; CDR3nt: TGCAGCGGCCGCGGAGGGGGCACTGAAGCTTTCTTT
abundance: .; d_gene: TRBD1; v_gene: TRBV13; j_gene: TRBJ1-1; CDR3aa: CASSNGQGEFTEAFF; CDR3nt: TGTGCCAGCAGCAATGGACAGGGGGAATTCACTGAAGCTTTCTTT
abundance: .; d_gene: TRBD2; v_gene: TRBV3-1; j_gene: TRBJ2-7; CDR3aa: CASSQAGTSGDYEQYF; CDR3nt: TGTGCCAGCAGCCAAGCCGGGACTAGCGGGGACTACGAGCAGTACTTC
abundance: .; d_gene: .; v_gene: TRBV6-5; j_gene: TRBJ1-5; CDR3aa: CASSYSWAQPQHF; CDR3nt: TGTGCCAGCAGTTACTCGTGGGCTCAGCCCCAGCATTTT
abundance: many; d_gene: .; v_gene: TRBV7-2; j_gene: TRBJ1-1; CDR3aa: CASSARDGTEAFF; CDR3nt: TGTGCCAGCAGCGCCAGGGACGGCACTGAAGCTTTCTTT
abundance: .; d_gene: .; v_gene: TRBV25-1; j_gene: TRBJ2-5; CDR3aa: CASSKGAAQYF; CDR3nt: TGTGCCAGCAGTAAAGGGGCGGCCCAGTACTTC
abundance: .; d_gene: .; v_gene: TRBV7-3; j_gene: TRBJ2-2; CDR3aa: CASSLELWNTGELFF; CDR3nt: TGTGCCAGCAGCTTAGAACTCTGGAACACCGGGGAGCTGTTTTTT
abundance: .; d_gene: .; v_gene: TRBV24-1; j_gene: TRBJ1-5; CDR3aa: CATSDLSGGQPQHF; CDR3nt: TGTGCCACCAGTGATTTGTCGGGGGGCCAGCCCCAGCATTTT
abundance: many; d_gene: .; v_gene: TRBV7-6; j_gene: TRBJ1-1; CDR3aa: CATSPVAGAGEKAEAFF; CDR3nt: TGTGCCACCTCCCCGGTGGCAGGGGCCGGTGAGAAGGCTGAAGCTTTCTTT